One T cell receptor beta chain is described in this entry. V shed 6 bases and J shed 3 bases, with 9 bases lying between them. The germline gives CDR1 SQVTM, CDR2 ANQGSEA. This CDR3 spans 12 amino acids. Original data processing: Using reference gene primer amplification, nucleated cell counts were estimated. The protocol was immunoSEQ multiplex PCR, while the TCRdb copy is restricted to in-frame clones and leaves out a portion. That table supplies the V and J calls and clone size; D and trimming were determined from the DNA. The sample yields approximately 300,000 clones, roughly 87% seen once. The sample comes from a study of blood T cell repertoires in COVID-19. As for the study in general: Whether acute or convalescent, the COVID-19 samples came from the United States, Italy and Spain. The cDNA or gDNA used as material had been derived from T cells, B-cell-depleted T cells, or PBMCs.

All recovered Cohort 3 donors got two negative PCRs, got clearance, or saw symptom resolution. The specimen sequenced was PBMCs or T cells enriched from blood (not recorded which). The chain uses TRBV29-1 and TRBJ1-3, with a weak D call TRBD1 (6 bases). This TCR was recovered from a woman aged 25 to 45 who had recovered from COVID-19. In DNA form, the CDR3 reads TGCAGCGTCCCAGGGGATGGAAACACCATATATTTT. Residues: CSVPGDGNTIYF.